Included here is one TCR beta chain sequence, with context. Its specificity is not known. The data were obtained in a study of T cell repertoires and HLA-DP antigens. Sequencing was performed with immunoSEQ multiplex PCR; in TCRdb, only in-frame clones are kept and a portion is missing. The sample records around 100,000 clones, around 93% being singletons. Trimming left V 0 bases short and J 9 bases short, with 11 bases between. Germline CDR1 reads SGHTA; CDR2 reads FQGTGA. The CDR3 loop spans 13 amino acids. Sequenced: CD4+ T cells from PBMCs. The V and J genes are TRBV7-3 and TRBJ2-5, with no clear D. The clonotype originates from a young woman in good health and CMV-seronegative. The CDR3 loop is CASSLTPRGAQYF. CDR3 coding DNA: TGTGCCAGCAGCTTAACTCCCCGTGGGGCCCAGTACTTC.